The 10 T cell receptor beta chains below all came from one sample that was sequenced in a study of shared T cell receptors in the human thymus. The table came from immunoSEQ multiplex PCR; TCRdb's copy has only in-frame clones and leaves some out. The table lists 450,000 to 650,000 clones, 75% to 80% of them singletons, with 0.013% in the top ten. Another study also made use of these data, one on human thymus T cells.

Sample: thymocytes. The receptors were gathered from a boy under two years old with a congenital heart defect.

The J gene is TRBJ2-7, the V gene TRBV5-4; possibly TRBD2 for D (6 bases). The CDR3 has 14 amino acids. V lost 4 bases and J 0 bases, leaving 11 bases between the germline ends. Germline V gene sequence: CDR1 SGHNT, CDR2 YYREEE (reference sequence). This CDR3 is CASSRAGYSYEQYF. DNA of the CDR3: TGTGCCAGCAGCAGGGCGGGGTACTCCTACGAGCAGTACTTC.

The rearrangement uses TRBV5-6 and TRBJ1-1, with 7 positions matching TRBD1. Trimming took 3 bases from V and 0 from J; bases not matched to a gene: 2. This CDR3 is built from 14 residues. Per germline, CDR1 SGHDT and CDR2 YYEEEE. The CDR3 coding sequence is TGTGCCAGCAGCTCCCAGGGGGTGAACACTGAAGCTTTCTTT. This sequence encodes CASSSQGVNTEAFF.

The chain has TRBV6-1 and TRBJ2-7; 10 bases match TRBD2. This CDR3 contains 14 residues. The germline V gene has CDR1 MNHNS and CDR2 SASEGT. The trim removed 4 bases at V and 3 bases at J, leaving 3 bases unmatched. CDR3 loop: CASSGLAGDYEQYF. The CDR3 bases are TGTGCCAGCAGTGGACTAGCGGGTGACTACGAGCAGTACTTC.

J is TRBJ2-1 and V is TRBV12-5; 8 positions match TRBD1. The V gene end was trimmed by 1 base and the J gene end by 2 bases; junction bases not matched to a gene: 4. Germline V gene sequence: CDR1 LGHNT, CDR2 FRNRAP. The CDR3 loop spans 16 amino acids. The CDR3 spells CASGLDRGQAYNEQFF. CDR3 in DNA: TGTGCTAGTGGTTTGGACCGGGGACAGGCCTACAATGAGCAGTTCTTC. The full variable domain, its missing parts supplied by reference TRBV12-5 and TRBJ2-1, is DARVTQTPRHKVTEMGQEVTMRCQPILGHNTVFWYRQTMMQGLELLAYFRNRAPLDDSGMPKDRFSAEMPDATLATLKIQPSEPRDSAVYFCASGLDRGQAYNEQFFGPGTRLTVL.

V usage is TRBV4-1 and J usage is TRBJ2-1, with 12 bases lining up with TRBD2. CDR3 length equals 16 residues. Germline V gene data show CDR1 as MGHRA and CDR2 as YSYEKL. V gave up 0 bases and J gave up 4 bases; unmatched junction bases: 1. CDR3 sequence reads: CASSQDGLAGYNEQFF. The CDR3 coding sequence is TGCGCCAGCAGCCAAGATGGACTAGCGGGATACAATGAGCAGTTCTTC.

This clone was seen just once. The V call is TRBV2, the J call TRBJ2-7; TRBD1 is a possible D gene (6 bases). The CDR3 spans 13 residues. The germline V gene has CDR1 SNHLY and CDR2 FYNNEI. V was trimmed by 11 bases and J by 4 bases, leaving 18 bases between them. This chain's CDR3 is CAGRDTQRYEQYF. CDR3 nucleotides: TGTGCCGGAAGGGACACACAGCGGTACGAGCAGTACTTC.

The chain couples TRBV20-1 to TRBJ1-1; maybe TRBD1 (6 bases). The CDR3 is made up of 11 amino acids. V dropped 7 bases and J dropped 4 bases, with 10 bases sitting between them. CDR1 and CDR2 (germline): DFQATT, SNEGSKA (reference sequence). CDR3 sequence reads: CSGGRGTEAFF. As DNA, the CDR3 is TGCAGTGGGGGGCGAGGCACTGAAGCTTTCTTT.

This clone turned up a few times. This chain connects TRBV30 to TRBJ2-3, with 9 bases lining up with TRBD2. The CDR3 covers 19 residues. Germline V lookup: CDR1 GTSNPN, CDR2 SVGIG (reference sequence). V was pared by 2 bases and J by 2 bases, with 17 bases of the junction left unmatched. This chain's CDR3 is CAWSPLRDQREEHTDTQYF. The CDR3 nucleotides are TGTGCCTGGAGTCCACTCCGGGACCAGCGGGAGGAACACACAGATACGCAGTATTTT. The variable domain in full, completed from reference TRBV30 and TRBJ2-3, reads SQTIHQWPATLVQPVGSPLSLECTVEGTSNPNLYWYRQAAGRGLQLLFYSVGIGQISSEVPQNLSASRPQDRQFILSSKKLLLSDSGFYLCAWSPLRDQREEHTDTQYFGPGTRLTVL.

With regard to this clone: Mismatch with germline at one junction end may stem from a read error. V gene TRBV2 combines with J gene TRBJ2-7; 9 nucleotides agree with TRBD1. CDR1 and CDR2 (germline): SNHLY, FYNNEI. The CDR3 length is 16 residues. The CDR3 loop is CASSPNLGQGLGWWHF. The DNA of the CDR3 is TGTGCCAGCAGTCCCAACTTGGGACAGGGTCTCGGGTGGTGGCACTTC.

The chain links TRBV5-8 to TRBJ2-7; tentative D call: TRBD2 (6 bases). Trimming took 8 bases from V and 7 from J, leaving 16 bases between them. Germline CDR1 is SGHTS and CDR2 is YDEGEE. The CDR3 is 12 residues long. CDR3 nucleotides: TGTGCCAGTCCCCGGAGGAGGGAAGAGCAGTACTTC. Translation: CASPRRREEQYF.